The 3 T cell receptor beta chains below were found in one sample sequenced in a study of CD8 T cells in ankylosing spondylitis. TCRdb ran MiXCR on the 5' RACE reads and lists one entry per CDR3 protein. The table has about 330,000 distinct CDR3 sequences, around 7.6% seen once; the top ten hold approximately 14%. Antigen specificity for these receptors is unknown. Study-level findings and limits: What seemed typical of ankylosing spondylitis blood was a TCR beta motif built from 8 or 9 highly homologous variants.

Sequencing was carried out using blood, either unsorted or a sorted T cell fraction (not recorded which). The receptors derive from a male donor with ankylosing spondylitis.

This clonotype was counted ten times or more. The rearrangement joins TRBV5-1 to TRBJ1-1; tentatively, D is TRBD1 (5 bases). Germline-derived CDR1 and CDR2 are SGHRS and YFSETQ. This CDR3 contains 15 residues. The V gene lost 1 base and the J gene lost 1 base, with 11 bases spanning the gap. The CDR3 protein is CASSLWGRENTEAFF. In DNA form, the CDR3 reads TGCGCCAGCAGCTTGTGGGGCAGGGAGAACACTGAAGCTTTCTTT.

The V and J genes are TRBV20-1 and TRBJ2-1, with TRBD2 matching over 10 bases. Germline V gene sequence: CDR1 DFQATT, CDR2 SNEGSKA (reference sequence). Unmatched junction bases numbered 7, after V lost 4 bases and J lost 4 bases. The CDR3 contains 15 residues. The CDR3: CSATVGAGGYNEQFF. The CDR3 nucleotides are TGCAGTGCTACCGTTGGAGCGGGAGGGTACAATGAGCAGTTCTTC.

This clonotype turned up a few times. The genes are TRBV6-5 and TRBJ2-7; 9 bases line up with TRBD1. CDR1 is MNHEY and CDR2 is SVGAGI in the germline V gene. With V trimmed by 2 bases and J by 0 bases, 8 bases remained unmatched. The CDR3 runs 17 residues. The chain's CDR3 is CASSYTLGTGSSYEQYF. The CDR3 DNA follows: TGTGCCAGCAGTTACACCCTCGGGACAGGGAGCTCCTACGAGCAGTACTTC.